This TCR beta chain originates from a study of shared clonotypes between healthy human individuals. Produced via immunoSEQ multiplex PCR; TCRdb's table is partial and in-frame only. The profile covers roughly 2 million clones, with almost 96% appearing a single time and about 0.13% taken by the ten largest. Germline CDR1 reads SGHDT; CDR2 reads YYEEEE. CDR3 length: 15 residues. Trimming took off 0 bases at V and 0 bases at J, with 7 bases between the two ends. The chain employs TRBV5-6 and TRBJ1-5; no definite D call. Sequencing was performed on naive CD4+ T cells sorted from blood. The subset denotes: CD45RA+ positively selected. The TCR sequence derives from a man in his late teens or twenties in good health. CDR3 DNA sequence: TGTGCCAGCAGCTTGGATCCGCGTAGCAATCAGCCCCAGCATTTT. Its translation is CASSLDPRSNQPQHF.